The 6 T cell receptor beta chains below were found in one sample sequenced in a study of somatic mutations in cytotoxic T cells in rheumatoid arthritis. Measured with immunoSEQ multiplex PCR; TCRdb has only the in-frame clones, and not every one. The data contain about 10,000 clones, around four fifths of them singletons. The specimen was CD8+ T cells sorted from blood. These receptor sequences come from a man in his fifties in good health.

This clone was found once. The chain employs TRBV6-1 and TRBJ2-3, with D possibly matching TRBD1 (5 bases). Germline V lookup: CDR1 MNHNS, CDR2 SASEGT. Trimming removed 4 bases from V and 4 bases from J, with 15 bases in between. The CDR3 spans 15 residues. The CDR3 loop reads CASSAWGPKPDTQYF. DNA for the CDR3: TGTGCCAGCAGTGCATGGGGCCCTAAGCCAGATACGCAGTATTTT.

This chain uses TRBV4-1 with TRBJ1-4; D is unresolved. Germline values: CDR1 MGHRA, CDR2 YSYEKL. With 0 bases removed from V and 5 bases from J, the gap between germline ends came to 10 bases. This CDR3 region has 15 residues. The CDR3 sequence: CASSQDMWPNEKLFF. For the CDR3, the DNA is TGCGCCAGCAGCCAAGATATGTGGCCAAATGAAAAACTGTTTTTT.

The chain uses TRBV6-5 and TRBJ2-5; 7 nucleotides agree with TRBD2. Matching the DNA end better, TRBJ2-7 makes the J call doubtful. The V gene's germline CDR1 is MNHEY and CDR2 SVGAGI. The CDR3 is made up of 15 amino acids. CDR3 sequence: CASSYSGGSGYEQYF. The DNA for the CDR3 is TGTGCCAGCAGTTACTCGGGGGGGTCCGGTTACGAGCAGTACTTC.

This sequence joins TRBV27 and TRBJ2-1, with 9 positions matching TRBD2. CDR1 MNHEY and CDR2 SMNVEV come from the germline V gene (reference sequence). Losses at the gene ends were 7 bases for V and 1 base for J; bases not matched to a gene: 2. This CDR3 has 14 residues. The CDR3 sequence is CASIAGGSYNEQFF. The CDR3 bases are TGTGCCAGCATCGCGGGAGGGTCCTACAATGAGCAGTTCTTC.

The chain carries TRBV9 and TRBJ2-3; tentative D call: TRBD1 (6 bases). V shed 0 bases and J shed 2 bases, with 13 bases lying between them. CDR3 length: 16 amino acids. Germline-derived CDR1 and CDR2 are SGDLS and YYNGEE. The CDR3 DNA reads TGTGCCAGCAGCGTAGCTGGCAGGGGATACACAGATACGCAGTATTTT. It encodes CASSVAGRGYTDTQYF.

The CDR3 DNA follows: TGCGCCAGCAGCCAAGACGGGAAAAATTCCTACAATGAGCAGTTCTTC. This translates into CASSQDGKNSYNEQFF. The chain couples TRBV4-1 to TRBJ2-1; TRBD2 might be the D (5 bases). The CDR3 length is 16 residues. The germline CDR1 and CDR2 sequences are MGHRA and YSYEKL. V shed 0 bases and J shed 1 base, with 10 bases lying between them.